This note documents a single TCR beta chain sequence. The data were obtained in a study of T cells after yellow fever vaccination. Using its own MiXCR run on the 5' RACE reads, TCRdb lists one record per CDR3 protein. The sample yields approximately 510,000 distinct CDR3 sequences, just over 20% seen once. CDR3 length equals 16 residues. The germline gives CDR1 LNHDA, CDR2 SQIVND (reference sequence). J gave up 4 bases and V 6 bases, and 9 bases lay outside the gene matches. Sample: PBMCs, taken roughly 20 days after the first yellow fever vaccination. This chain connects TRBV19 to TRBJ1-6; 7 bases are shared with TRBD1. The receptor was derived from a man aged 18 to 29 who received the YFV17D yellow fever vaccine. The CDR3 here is CASRSYRDRYNSPLHF. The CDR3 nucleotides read TGTGCCAGTAGAAGCTACCGGGACAGATATAATTCACCCCTCCACTTT.